This TCR beta chain appears in the sequencing data of a study of T-cell memory formation after mild COVID-19. CDR1 and CDR2 from the germline V gene are SGDLS and YYNGEE. Trimming removed 0 bases at V and 6 bases at J, with 9 bases between. This CDR3 spans 13 amino acids. Using constant-segment primers, 5'RACE produced TCR alpha and TCR beta cDNA libraries carrying sample barcodes and UMIs. MiXCR was run by TCRdb on the 5' RACE reads, yielding one entry per CDR3 protein. The repertoire includes some 450,000 distinct CDR3 sequences, approximately 20% of them detected once, and 7.5% to 10% sits in the top ten.

Sequencing used PBMCs or a T cell subset sorted from them (not recorded which). The receptor's source is an adult woman who had mild COVID-19 (a few samples of this study predate the infection). Cell type and time point are not known. This sequence joins TRBV9 and TRBJ1-2; D is perhaps TRBD1 (6 bases). The CDR3 region has the DNA TGTGCCAGCAGCGTAGGACCAGGGGATGGCTACACCTTC. The encoded protein is CASSVGPGDGYTF.